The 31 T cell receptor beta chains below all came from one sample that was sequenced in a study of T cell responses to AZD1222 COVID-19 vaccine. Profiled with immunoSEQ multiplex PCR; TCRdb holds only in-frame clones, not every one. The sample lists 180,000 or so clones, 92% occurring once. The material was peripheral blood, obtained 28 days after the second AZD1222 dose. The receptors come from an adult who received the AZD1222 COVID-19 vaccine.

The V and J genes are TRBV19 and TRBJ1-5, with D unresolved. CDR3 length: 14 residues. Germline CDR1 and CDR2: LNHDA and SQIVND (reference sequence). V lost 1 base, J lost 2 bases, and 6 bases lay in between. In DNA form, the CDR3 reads TGTGCCAGTAGTATAGTCGGGGGCAATCAGCCCCAGCATTTT. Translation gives CASSIVGGNQPQHF. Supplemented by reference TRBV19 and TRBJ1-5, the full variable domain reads DGGITQSPKYLFRKEGQNVTLSCEQNLNHDAMYWYRQDPGQGLRLIYYSQIVNDFQKGDIAEGYSVSREKKESFPLTVTSAQKNPTAFYLCASSIVGGNQPQHFGDGTRLSIL.

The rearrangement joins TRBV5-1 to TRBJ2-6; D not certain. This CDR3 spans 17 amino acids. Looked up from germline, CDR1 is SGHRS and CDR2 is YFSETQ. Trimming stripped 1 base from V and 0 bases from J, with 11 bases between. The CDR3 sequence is CASSLTPSTSGANVLTF. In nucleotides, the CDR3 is TGCGCCAGCAGCTTGACCCCATCAACCTCTGGGGCCAACGTCCTGACTTTC.

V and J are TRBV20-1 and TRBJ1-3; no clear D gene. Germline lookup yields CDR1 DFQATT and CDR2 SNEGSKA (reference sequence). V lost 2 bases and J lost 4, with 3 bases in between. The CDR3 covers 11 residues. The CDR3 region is CSARRGNTIYF. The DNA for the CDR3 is TGCAGTGCTAGACGGGGAAACACCATATATTTT.

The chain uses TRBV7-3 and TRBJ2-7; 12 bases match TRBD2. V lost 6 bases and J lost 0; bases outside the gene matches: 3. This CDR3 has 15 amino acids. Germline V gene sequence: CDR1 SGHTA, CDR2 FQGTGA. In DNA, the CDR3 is TGTGCCAGCAGTCTAGCGGGAGGGGTCTCCTACGAGCAGTACTTC. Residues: CASSLAGGVSYEQYF.

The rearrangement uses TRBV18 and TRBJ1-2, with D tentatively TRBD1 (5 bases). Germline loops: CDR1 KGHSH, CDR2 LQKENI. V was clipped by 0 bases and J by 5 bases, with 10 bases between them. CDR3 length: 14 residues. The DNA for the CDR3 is TGTGCCAGCTCACCACCCGGGACGGATTATGGCTACACCTTC. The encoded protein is CASSPPGTDYGYTF.

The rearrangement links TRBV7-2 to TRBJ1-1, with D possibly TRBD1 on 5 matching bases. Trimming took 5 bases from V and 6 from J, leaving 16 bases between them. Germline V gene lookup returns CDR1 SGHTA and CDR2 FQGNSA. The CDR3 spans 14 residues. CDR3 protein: CASSPGTAFPEAFF. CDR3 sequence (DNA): TGTGCCAGCAGCCCCGGGACGGCTTTTCCTGAAGCTTTCTTT.

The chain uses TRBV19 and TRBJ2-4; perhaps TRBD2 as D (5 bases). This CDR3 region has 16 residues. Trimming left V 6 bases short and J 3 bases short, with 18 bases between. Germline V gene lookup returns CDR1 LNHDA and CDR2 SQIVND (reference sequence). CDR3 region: CASSPMGDLGKNIQYF. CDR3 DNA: TGTGCCAGTAGCCCGATGGGAGACCTAGGCAAAAACATTCAGTACTTC.

The CDR3 DNA is TGTGCCAGCTCACCGCCGGGAAACTATAATGAAAAACTGTTTTTT. It encodes CASSPPGNYNEKLFF. This rearrangement joins TRBV18 to TRBJ1-4; D is unresolved. Trimming cost V 3 bases and J 4 bases, with 12 bases left between them. The CDR3 runs to 15 residues. Looked up from germline, CDR1 is KGHSH and CDR2 is LQKENI.

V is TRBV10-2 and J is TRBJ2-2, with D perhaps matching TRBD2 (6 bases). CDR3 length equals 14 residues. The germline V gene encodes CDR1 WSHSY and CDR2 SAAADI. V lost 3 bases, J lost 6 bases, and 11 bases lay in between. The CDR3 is CASSDSGDAGELFF. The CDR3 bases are TGCGCCAGCAGTGATTCGGGGGACGCCGGGGAGCTGTTTTTT.

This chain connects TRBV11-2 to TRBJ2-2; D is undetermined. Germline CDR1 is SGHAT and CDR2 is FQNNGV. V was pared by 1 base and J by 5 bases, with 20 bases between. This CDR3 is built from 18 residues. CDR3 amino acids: CASSLVNWRMAETGELFF. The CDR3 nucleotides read TGTGCCAGCAGCTTAGTTAATTGGCGGATGGCGGAGACCGGGGAGCTGTTTTTT.

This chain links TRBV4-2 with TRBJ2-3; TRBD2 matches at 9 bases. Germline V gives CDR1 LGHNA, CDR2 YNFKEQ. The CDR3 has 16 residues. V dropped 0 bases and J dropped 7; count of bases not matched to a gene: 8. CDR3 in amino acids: CASSQDRAGGPHTQYF. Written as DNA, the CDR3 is TGTGCCAGCAGCCAAGATCGCGCGGGAGGGCCGCATACGCAGTATTTT.

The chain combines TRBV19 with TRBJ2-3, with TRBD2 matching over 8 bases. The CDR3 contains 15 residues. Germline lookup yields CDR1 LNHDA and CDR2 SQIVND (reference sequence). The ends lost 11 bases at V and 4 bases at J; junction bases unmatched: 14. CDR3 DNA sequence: TGTGCCTCTCTGGCGGGAATAGCGGGGTCAGATACGCAGTATTTT. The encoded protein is CASLAGIAGSDTQYF.

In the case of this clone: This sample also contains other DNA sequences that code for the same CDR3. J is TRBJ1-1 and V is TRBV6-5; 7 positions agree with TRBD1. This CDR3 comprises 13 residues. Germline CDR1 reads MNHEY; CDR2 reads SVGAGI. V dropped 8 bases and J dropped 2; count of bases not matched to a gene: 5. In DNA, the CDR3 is TGTGCCAGCCGGGACAGATTAAACACTGAAGCTTTCTTT. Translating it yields CASRDRLNTEAFF.

CDR3 amino acids: CASSSGLRSEQFF. CDR3 DNA sequence: TGCGCCAGCAGCTCAGGCCTTCGCTCGGAGCAGTTCTTC. The J gene is TRBJ2-1, the V gene TRBV5-1; D not resolved. The CDR3 consists of 13 residues. Looked up from germline, CDR1 is SGHRS and CDR2 is YFSETQ. Between the trimmed V and J ends, which lost 3 bases and 10 bases, there was a span of 14 bases.

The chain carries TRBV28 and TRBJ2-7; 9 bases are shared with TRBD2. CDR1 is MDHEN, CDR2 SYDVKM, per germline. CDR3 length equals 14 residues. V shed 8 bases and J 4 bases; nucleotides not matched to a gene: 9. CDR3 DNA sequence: TGTGCCAGCGGAAGCGGGGGGTTAGGATACGAGCAGTACTTC. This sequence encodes CASGSGGLGYEQYF.

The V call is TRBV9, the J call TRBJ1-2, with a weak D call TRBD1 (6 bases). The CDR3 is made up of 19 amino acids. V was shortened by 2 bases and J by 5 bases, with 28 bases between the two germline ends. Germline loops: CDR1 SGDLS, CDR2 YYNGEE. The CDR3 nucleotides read TGTGCCAGCAGCGTCATTGTTGCAGGGGACCTACTTGTCGGGTATGGCTACACCTTC. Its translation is CASSVIVAGDLLVGYGYTF. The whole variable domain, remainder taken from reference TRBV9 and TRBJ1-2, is DSGVTQTPKHLITATGQRVTLRCSPRSGDLSVYWYQQSLDQGLQFLIQYYNGEERAKGNILERFSAQQFPDLHSELNLSSLELGDSALYFCASSVIVAGDLLVGYGYTFGSGTRLTVV.

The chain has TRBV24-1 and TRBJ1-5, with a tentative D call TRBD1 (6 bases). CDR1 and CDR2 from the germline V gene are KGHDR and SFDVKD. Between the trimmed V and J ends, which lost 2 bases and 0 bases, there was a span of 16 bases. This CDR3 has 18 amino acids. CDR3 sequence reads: CATSDSGGHLFSNQPQHF. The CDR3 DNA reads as TGTGCCACCAGTGATTCCGGGGGACATCTTTTTAGCAATCAGCCCCAGCATTTT.

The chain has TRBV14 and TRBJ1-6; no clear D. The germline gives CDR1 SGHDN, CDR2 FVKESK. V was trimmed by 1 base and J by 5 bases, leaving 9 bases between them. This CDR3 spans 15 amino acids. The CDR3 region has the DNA TGTGCCAGCAGCCAAGGGACCGTTAATAATTCACCCCTCCACTTT. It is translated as CASSQGTVNNSPLHF.

The CDR3 nucleotides are TGTGCCAGCAGAGTCCTCCCCAGGGGTGGGAACACTGAAGCTTTCTTT. Residues: CASRVLPRGGNTEAFF. The rearrangement links TRBV2 to TRBJ1-1; D perhaps matches TRBD1 (6 bases). This CDR3 is 16 amino acids long. CDR1 and CDR2 from the germline V gene are SNHLY and FYNNEI. Deletions cut 6 bases from V and 1 base from J, with 18 bases between.

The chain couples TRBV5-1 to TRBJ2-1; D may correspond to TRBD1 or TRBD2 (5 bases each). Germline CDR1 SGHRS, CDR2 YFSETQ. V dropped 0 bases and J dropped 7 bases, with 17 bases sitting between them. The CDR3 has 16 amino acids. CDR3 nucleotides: TGCGCCAGCAGCTTGGATGGGGGTCAGGCCTGGAATGAGCAGTTCTTC. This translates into CASSLDGGQAWNEQFF.

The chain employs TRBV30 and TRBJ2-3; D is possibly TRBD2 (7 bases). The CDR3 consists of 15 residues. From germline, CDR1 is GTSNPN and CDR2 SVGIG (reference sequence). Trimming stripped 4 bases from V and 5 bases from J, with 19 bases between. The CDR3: CAWNPTGGSGDTQYF. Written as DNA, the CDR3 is TGTGCCTGGAATCCGACGGGGGGCTCAGGAGATACGCAGTATTTT.

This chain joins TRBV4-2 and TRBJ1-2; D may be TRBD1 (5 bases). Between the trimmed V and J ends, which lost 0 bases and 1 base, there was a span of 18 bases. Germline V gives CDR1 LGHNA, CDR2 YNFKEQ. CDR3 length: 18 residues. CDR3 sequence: CASSQDHAGDGHNYGYTF. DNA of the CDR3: TGTGCCAGCAGCCAAGACCATGCCGGGGACGGACATAACTATGGCTACACCTTC.

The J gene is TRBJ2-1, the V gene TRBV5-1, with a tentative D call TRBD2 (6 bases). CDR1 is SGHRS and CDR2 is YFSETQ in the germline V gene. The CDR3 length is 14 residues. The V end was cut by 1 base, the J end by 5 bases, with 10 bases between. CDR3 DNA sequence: TGCGCCAGCAGCTTGACCCCTAGCGACAATGAGCAGTTCTTC. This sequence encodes CASSLTPSDNEQFF.

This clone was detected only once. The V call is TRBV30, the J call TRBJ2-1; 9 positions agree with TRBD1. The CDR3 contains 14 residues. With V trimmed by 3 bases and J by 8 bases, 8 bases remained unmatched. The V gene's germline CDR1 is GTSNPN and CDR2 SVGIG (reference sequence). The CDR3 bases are TGTGCCTGGAGCTGGGGGACAGGGTTGCATGAGCAGTTCTTC. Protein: CAWSWGTGLHEQFF.

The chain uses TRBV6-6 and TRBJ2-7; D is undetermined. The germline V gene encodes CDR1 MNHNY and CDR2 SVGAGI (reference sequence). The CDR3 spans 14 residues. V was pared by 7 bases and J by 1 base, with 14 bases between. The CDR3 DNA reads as TGTGCCAGCATCAATGACGGGTCTTCCTACGAGCAGTACTTC. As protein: CASINDGSSYEQYF.

The CDR3 nucleotides are TGTGCCAGCAGCCCCCGACAGGGGGCGCCTGAAAAACTGTTTTTT. It specifies CASSPRQGAPEKLFF. The chain combines TRBV11-2 with TRBJ1-4; the match to TRBD1 covers 10 bases. The germline CDR1 and CDR2 sequences are SGHAT and FQNNGV. The CDR3 loop spans 15 amino acids. J gave up 7 bases and V 5 bases, and 7 bases lay outside the gene matches.

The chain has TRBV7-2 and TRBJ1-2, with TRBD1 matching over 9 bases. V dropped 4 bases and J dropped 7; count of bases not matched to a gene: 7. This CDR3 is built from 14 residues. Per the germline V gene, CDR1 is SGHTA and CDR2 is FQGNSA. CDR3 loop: CASSSPGQGFGYTF. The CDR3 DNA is TGTGCCAGCAGCTCACCGGGACAGGGCTTTGGCTACACCTTC. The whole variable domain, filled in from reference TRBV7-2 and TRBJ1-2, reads GAGVSQSPSNKVTEKGKDVELRCDPISGHTALYWYRQSLGQGLEFLIYFQGNSAPDKSGLPSDRFSAERTGGSVSTLTIQRTQQEDSAVYLCASSSPGQGFGYTFGSGTRLTVV.

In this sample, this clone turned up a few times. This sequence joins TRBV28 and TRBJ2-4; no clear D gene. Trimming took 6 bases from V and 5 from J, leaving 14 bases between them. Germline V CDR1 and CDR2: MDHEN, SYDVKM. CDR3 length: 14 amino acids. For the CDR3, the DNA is TGTGCCAGCAGCCCAACCTGGGCCGAAAACATTCAGTACTTC. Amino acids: CASSPTWAENIQYF. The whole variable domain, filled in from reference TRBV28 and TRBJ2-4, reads DVKVTQSSRYLVKRTGEKVFLECVQDMDHENMFWYRQDPGLGLRLIYFSYDVKMKEKGDIPEGYSVSREKKERFSLILESASTNQTSMYLCASSPTWAENIQYFGAGTRLSVL.

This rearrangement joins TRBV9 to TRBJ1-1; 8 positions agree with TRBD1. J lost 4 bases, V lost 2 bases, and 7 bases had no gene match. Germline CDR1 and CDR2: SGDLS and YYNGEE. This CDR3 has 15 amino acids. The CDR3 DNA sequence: TGTGCCAGCAGCGTCGCCCCAACAGGGGGCACTGAAGCTTTCTTT. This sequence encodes CASSVAPTGGTEAFF. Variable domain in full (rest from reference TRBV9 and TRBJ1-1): DSGVTQTPKHLITATGQRVTLRCSPRSGDLSVYWYQQSLDQGLQFLIQYYNGEERAKGNILERFSAQQFPDLHSELNLSSLELGDSALYFCASSVAPTGGTEAFFGQGTRLTVV.

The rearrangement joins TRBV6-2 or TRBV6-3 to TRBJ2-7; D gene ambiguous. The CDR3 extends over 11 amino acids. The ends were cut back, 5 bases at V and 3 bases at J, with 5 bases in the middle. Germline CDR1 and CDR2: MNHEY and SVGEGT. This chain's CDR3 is CASSPHYEQYF. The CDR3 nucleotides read TGTGCCAGCAGTCCACACTACGAGCAGTACTTC.

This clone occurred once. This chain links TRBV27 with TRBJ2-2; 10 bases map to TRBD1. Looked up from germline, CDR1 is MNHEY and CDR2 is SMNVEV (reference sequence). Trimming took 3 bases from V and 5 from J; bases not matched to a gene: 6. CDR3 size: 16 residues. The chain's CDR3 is CASSFTGGQGTGELFF. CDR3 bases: TGTGCCAGCAGTTTTACGGGGGGACAGGGGACCGGGGAGCTGTTTTTT.